The 9 T cell receptor beta chains below all came from one sample that was sequenced in a study of blood T cell repertoires in COVID-19 (dated by TCRdb to the early 2020s). The library was built by means of the immunoSEQ multiplex PCR assay. TCRdb took this table from immuneACCESS and kept in-frame rearrangements with V and J called. Such tables lack part of the clones; where checked against another copy, unresolved V genes explain under half of the gap, and the rest is unexplained. The sample data list about 300,000 clones, and roughly nine tenths of these were observed just once. About 2.2% of the sample is held by the ten biggest clonotypes. The sequencing input was peripheral blood. All receptors derive from a woman younger than 45 with COVID-19, enrolled during active disease.

V gene TRBV29-1 combines with J gene TRBJ1-1, with D perhaps matching TRBD1 (6 bases). Trimming cost V 6 bases and J 4 bases, with 15 bases left between them. The CDR3 spans 13 residues. Germline CDR1 is SQVTM and CDR2 is ANQGSEA. The CDR3 reads CSVLGGGSTEAFF. CDR3 DNA sequence: TGCAGCGTCCTAGGGGGGGGGAGCACTGAAGCTTTCTTT.

V and J are TRBV2 and TRBJ2-2, with D hard to call. The length of the CDR3 is 15 residues. The V gene's germline CDR1 is SNHLY and CDR2 FYNNEI. The ends were cut back, 4 bases at V and 2 bases at J, with 11 bases in the middle. CDR3 residues: CASSGDSPNTGELFF. The DNA of the CDR3 is TGTGCCAGCAGTGGAGATAGCCCTAACACCGGGGAGCTGTTTTTT.

The rearrangement joins TRBV12-5 to TRBJ1-2; D remains ambiguous. V gave up 2 bases and J gave up 0 bases, with 16 bases separating them. The V gene's germline CDR1 is LGHNT and CDR2 FRNRAP. The CDR3 is made up of 17 amino acids. The CDR3 DNA reads TGTGCTAGTGGTTTGCCCTCCGGGGTAACCTCTAACTATGGCTACACCTTC. This translates into CASGLPSGVTSNYGYTF.

This sequence joins TRBV30 and TRBJ1-1; 9 bases agree with TRBD1. From germline, CDR1 is GTSNPN and CDR2 SVGIG (reference sequence). V shed 1 base and J 11 bases; nucleotides not matched to a gene: 11. There are 14 residues in the CDR3. The CDR3 DNA reads TGTGCCTGGAGTGCCGACAGGGGGGGTTTAGAGGCTTTCTTT. Translation: CAWSADRGGLEAFF.

This rearrangement joins TRBV5-1 to TRBJ2-7; a weak D match, TRBD2 (6 bases). The V end was cut by 2 bases, the J end by 6 bases, with 12 bases between. The germline CDR1 and CDR2 sequences are SGHRS and YFSETQ. The CDR3 consists of 13 residues. Here the CDR3 reads CASSLGGSPEQYF. The CDR3 bases are TGCGCCAGCAGCTTAGGAGGGTCTCCCGAGCAGTACTTC.

This clone was observed a few times. CDR3 DNA sequence: TGTGCCAGCAGCTTGCTACGGGAGCTGTTTTTT. This gives the protein CASSLLRELFF. This chain uses TRBV7-9 with TRBJ1-4; D is uncertain. The DNA end is more similar to TRBJ2-2, so the J call may be wrong. Germline-derived CDR1 and CDR2 are SEHNR and FQNEAQ (reference sequence). The CDR3 has 11 residues.

V is TRBV6-6 and J is TRBJ1-2, with D possibly TRBD1 on 6 matching bases. The CDR3 is made up of 15 amino acids. V was trimmed by 0 bases and J by 0 bases, leaving 8 bases between them. CDR1 MNHNY and CDR2 SVGAGI come from the germline V gene (reference sequence). The CDR3 loop reads CASSYSGDTNYGYTF. Written as DNA, the CDR3 is TGTGCCAGCAGTTACTCGGGGGACACTAACTATGGCTACACCTTC.

This chain joins TRBV7-2 and TRBJ2-1, with 8 bases identical to TRBD2. Germline V lookup: CDR1 SGHTA, CDR2 FQGNSA. This CDR3 has 14 amino acids. V shed 6 bases and J 5 bases; nucleotides not matched to a gene: 6. CDR3 nucleotides: TGTGCCAGCAGACAGGTAGCGGGAAACAATGAGCAGTTCTTC. Its translation: CASRQVAGNNEQFF.

The chain recombines TRBV25-1 with TRBJ2-2; TRBD2 matches at 9 bases. The CDR3 is 15 residues long. Per the germline V gene, CDR1 is MGHDK and CDR2 is SYGVNS. The V gene end was trimmed by 4 bases and the J gene end by 0 bases; junction bases not matched to a gene: 0. The CDR3 DNA reads as TGTGCCAGCAGTGGACTAGCGGCGAACACCGGGGAGCTGTTTTTT. The encoded protein is CASSGLAANTGELFF.